A single sample gave rise to the 7 T cell receptor beta chains below, sequenced in a study of cytomegalovirus exposure and HLA in healthy donors. 13 Jbeta primers and 60 Vbeta primers were used for the PCR. TCRdb's table, derived via immunoSEQ multiplex PCR, lists solely in-frame clones and lacks some. In the table there are 100,000 to 140,000 clones, 77% of which are singletons. The specimen sequenced was PBMCs. These receptors all come from a male donor in good health and CMV-seronegative.

This clone was found a few times. The genes are TRBV4-1 and TRBJ2-4; no definite D call. Deletions cut 2 bases from V and 0 bases from J, with 8 bases between. The CDR3 contains 15 residues. Germline V gives CDR1 MGHRA, CDR2 YSYEKL. This CDR3 reads CASSQSVVAKNIQYF. CDR3 nucleotides: TGCGCCAGCAGCCAATCGGTCGTAGCCAAAAACATTCAGTACTTC.

The V call is TRBV18, the J call TRBJ2-1, with a weak D call TRBD2 (5 bases). Germline CDR1 KGHSH, CDR2 LQKENI. V lost 3 bases and J lost 10, with 10 bases in between. The CDR3 has 12 amino acids. The CDR3 DNA reads TGTGCCAGCTCACCTCGGGGTGGGGAGCAGTTCTTC. This encodes CASSPRGGEQFF.

V usage is TRBV9 and J usage is TRBJ1-3; TRBD1 aligns across 8 bases. There are 18 residues in the CDR3. Germline V CDR1 and CDR2: SGDLS, YYNGEE. V lost 4 bases to trimming and J lost 0 bases; unmatched junction nucleotides: 12. The DNA of the CDR3 is TGTGCCAGCAGCCCGCGACCCGGGACAGGAGACTCTGGAAACACCATATATTTT. Its protein product is CASSPRPGTGDSGNTIYF.

The CDR3 reads CSARDTHGYTF. The CDR3 nucleotides read TGCAGCGCCCGGGACACCCATGGCTACACCTTC. V and J are TRBV29-1 and TRBJ1-2; D may be TRBD1 (6 bases). From germline, CDR1 is SQVTM and CDR2 ANQGSEA. The CDR3 is made up of 11 amino acids. V lost 7 bases and J 6 bases, leaving 12 bases between the germline ends.

This sequence joins TRBV19 and TRBJ2-1; a weak D match, TRBD2 (5 bases). This CDR3 comprises 18 residues. Germline V gives CDR1 LNHDA, CDR2 SQIVND (reference sequence). The V and J ends lost 1 base and 7 bases respectively, with 23 bases between them. The CDR3 region is CASSIGLHTGITGNEQFF. The CDR3 coding sequence is TGTGCCAGTAGTATAGGGTTACATACGGGAATTACGGGTAATGAGCAGTTCTTC.

The chain couples TRBV5-1 to TRBJ2-5; 12 bases are shared with TRBD2. The germline CDR1 and CDR2 sequences are SGHRS and YFSETQ. The length of the CDR3 is 19 residues. The V segment lost 4 bases and the J segment 1 base; nucleotides outside the gene matches: 14. CDR3 region: CASSAMQSSGRASQETQYF. As DNA, the CDR3 is TGCGCCAGCAGCGCAATGCAATCTAGCGGGAGGGCCTCCCAAGAGACCCAGTACTTC.

The chain links TRBV13 to TRBJ2-3, with D maybe TRBD1 (6 bases). V lost 2 bases and J 4 bases, leaving 13 bases between the germline ends. Germline CDR1 PRHDT, CDR2 FYEKMQ (reference sequence). The CDR3 spans 15 residues. The CDR3 reads CASSLRGSGADTQYF. In nucleotides, the CDR3 is TGTGCCAGCAGCTTAAGGGGCTCAGGGGCAGATACGCAGTATTTT.